The entry below describes one TCR beta chain. The data were taken from a study of blood T cell repertoires in COVID-19. Overall study context: Acute and convalescent COVID-19 specimens originated in the United States, Italy and Spain. The cDNA or gDNA used as material had been derived from T cells, B-cell-depleted T cells, or PBMCs.

In the original analysis: Nucleated cell counts were estimated from reference gene primer amplification. The data were produced by immunoSEQ multiplex PCR, yet TCRdb's version contains in-frame clones alone and is incomplete. V and J calls plus clone size are reproduced from that table; the DNA served to infer D and trimming. The table records around 450,000 clones, about nine tenths of them present only once. Germline V gives CDR1 SGHDT, CDR2 YYEEEE. V lost 0 bases, J lost 6 bases, and 9 bases lay in between. This CDR3 region has 14 residues. The specimen sequenced was PBMCs or T cells enriched from blood (not recorded which). This chain links TRBV5-6 with TRBJ2-2; perhaps TRBD2 as D (5 bases). The sequence was collected from a woman aged 18 to 35 who had recovered from COVID-19. CDR3 region: CASSLETTPGELFF. DNA for the CDR3: TGTGCCAGCAGCTTGGAGACTACCCCCGGGGAGCTGTTTTTT. Supplemented by reference TRBV5-6 and TRBJ2-2, the full variable domain reads DAGVTQSPTHLIKTRGQQVTLRCSPKSGHDTVSWYQQALGQGPQFIFQYYEEEERQRGNFPDRFSGHQFPNYSSELNVNALLLGDSALYLCASSLETTPGELFFGEGSRLTVL.